This T cell receptor beta chain was found in a study of blood T cell repertoires in COVID-19. In the study overall: The study drew acute and convalescent COVID-19 samples from the United States, Italy and Spain. Nucleic acid was either cDNA or gDNA, and it came from T cells, B-cell-depleted T cells, or PBMCs.

In the authors' methods: By means of reference gene primer amplification, nucleated cell counts were estimated. Assay: immunoSEQ multiplex PCR; the TCRdb copy retains only in-frame clones and omits some. The V and J calls and clone size were taken over from that table, and D and trimming were inferred from the DNA. The table shows approximately 360,000 clones, with nearly 90% occurring only once. This clonotype was sampled from a man younger than 35 with active or convalescent COVID-19. The sequencing input was peripheral blood.

CDR3 bases: TGTGCCAGCAGCCGGTCCGAAGACATAAGCGGCATTCAGTACTTC. It specifies CASSRSEDISGIQYF. V gene TRBV7-2 combines with J gene TRBJ2-4; perhaps TRBD2 as D (5 bases). CDR1 SGHTA and CDR2 FQGNSA come from the germline V gene. This CDR3 has 15 amino acids. V lost 5 bases to trimming and J lost 9 bases, with 20 bases between them.